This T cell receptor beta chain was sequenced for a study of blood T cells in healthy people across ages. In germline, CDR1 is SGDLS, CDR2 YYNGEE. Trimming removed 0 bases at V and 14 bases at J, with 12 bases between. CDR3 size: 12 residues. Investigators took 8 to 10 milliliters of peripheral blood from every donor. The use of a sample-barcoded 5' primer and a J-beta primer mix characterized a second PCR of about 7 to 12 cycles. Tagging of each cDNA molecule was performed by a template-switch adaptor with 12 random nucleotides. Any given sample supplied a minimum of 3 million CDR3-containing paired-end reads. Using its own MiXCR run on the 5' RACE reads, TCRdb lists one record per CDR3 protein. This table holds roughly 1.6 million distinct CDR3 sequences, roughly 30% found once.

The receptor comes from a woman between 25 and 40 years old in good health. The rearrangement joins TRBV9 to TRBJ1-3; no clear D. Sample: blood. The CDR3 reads CASSVDDKTLYF. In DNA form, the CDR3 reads TGTGCCAGCAGCGTAGACGACAAAACCCTATATTTT.